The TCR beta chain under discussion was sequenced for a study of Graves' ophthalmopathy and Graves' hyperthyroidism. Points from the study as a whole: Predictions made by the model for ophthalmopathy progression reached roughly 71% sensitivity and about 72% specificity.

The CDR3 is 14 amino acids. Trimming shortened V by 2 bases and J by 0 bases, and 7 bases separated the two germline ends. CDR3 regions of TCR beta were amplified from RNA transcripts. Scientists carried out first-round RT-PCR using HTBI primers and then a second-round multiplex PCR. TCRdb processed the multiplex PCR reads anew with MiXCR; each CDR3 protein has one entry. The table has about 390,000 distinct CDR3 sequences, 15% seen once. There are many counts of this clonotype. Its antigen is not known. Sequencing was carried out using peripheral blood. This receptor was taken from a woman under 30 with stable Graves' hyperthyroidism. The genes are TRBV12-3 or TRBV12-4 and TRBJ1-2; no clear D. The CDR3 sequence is CASSLQSSNYGYTF. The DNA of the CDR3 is TGTGCCAGCAGTTTACAGTCATCTAACTATGGCTACACCTTC.